The 17 T cell receptor beta chains in this list originate from one sample, sequenced in a study of blood T cell repertoires in COVID-19. Clones were read by immunoSEQ multiplex PCR, and TCRdb kept only the in-frame ones, dropping some. The table lists about 80,000 clones, around 81% of them singletons. The sequenced sample was peripheral blood. The receptors originated from a human donor in a cohort sampled during active COVID-19.

This chain connects TRBV18 to TRBJ2-7, with D perhaps TRBD2 (5 bases). V was clipped by 3 bases and J by 6 bases, with 12 bases between them. This CDR3 region has 13 residues. The germline V gene encodes CDR1 KGHSH and CDR2 LQKENI. This CDR3 is CASSPSEGTEQYV. The CDR3 DNA sequence: TGTGCCAGCTCACCCTCTGAGGGCACCGAGCAGTACGTC.

The J gene is TRBJ2-7, the V gene TRBV6-4; possible D gene TRBD1, 5 bases. CDR1 and CDR2 from the germline V gene are MRHNA and SNTAGT. Trimming shortened V by 8 bases and J by 4 bases, and 9 bases separated the two germline ends. The CDR3 sequence is 11 residues long. CDR3 nucleotide sequence: TGTGCCAGCCACCCAGGGTACGAGCAGTACGTC. This gives the protein CASHPGYEQYV.

The chain has TRBV6-6 and TRBJ2-5; D gene unclear. The germline V gene encodes CDR1 MNHNY and CDR2 SVGAGI (reference sequence). This CDR3 is built from 21 residues. The ends were cut back, 6 bases at V and 1 base at J, with 33 bases in the middle. Here the CDR3 DNA reads TGTGCCAGCAGCTATACTCATCGTTTGTTCCAGGCCACGCTGGCCCAAGAGACCCAGTACTTC. Residues: CASSYTHRLFQATLAQETQYF.

The rearrangement links TRBV18 to TRBJ2-1; maybe TRBD2 (7 bases). The CDR3 covers 14 residues. V lost 7 bases and J lost 10, with 20 bases in between. Germline CDR1 KGHSH, CDR2 LQKENI. In DNA form, the CDR3 reads TGTGCCAGCTTACCCCCGGGGGGCCTAGGAGAGCAGTTCTTC. It specifies CASLPPGGLGEQFF.

The chain recombines TRBV5-6 with TRBJ2-2; D is undetermined. With 0 bases removed from V and 9 bases from J, the gap between germline ends came to 6 bases. The CDR3 has 12 amino acids. CDR1 SGHDT and CDR2 YYEEEE come from the germline V gene. CDR3 DNA: TGTGCCAGCAGCTTGGTTGGCAGGGAGCTGTTTTTT. It yields the protein CASSLVGRELFF. Using reference TRBV5-6 and TRBJ2-2 for the parts outside the CDR3, the full variable domain is DAGVTQSPTHLIKTRGQQVTLRCSPKSGHDTVSWYQQALGQGPQFIFQYYEEEERQRGNFPDRFSGHQFPNYSSELNVNALLLGDSALYLCASSLVGRELFFGEGSRLTVL.

This clone was seen just once. The chain combines TRBV28 with TRBJ1-5; D ambiguous. CDR3 length: 14 residues. The V gene's germline CDR1 is MDHEN and CDR2 SYDVKM. V was pared by 3 bases and J by 3 bases, with 9 bases between. The CDR3 DNA is TGTGCCAGCAGTTTCCCGCAGGCCAATCAGCCCCAGCATTTT. Translated: CASSFPQANQPQHF.

This chain joins TRBV11-3 and TRBJ2-1; D gene unclear. Trimming removed 2 bases from V and 1 base from J, with 6 bases in between. Germline V gene sequence: CDR1 SGHNT, CDR2 YENEEA. This CDR3 is 14 amino acids long. The CDR3 reads CASSLSASYNEQFF. The CDR3 DNA sequence: TGTGCCAGCAGCTTAAGCGCGTCCTACAATGAGCAGTTCTTC.

This sequence joins TRBV6-6 and TRBJ2-1; the D gene is possibly TRBD1 (5 bases). This CDR3 is 15 amino acids long. Trimming pared 7 bases from V and 0 bases from J, leaving 13 bases between. Germline CDR1 is MNHNY and CDR2 is SVGAGI (reference sequence). For the CDR3, the DNA is TGTGCCAGCACCCTAGACAGTAGCTCCTACAATGAGCAGTTCTTC. The encoded protein is CASTLDSSSYNEQFF.

The chain couples TRBV5-1 to TRBJ2-7, with TRBD1 identical over 10 bases. The germline gives CDR1 SGHRS, CDR2 YFSETQ. The CDR3 has 15 amino acids. V dropped 4 bases and J dropped 6; count of bases not matched to a gene: 10. The CDR3 DNA sequence: TGCGCCAGCAGCCCGACCGGGACAGGGGCCCCCGAGCAGTACTTC. Protein sequence: CASSPTGTGAPEQYF. Variable domain in full (rest from reference TRBV5-1 and TRBJ2-7): KAGVTQTPRYLIKTRGQQVTLSCSPISGHRSVSWYQQTPGQGLQFLFEYFSETQRNKGNFPGRFSGRQFSNSRSEMNVSTLELGDSALYLCASSPTGTGAPEQYFGPGTRLTVT.

The chain is built from TRBV9 and TRBJ2-1; no firm D call. The CDR3 contains 13 residues. The V and J ends lost 0 bases and 5 bases respectively, with 6 bases between them. Germline lookup yields CDR1 SGDLS and CDR2 YYNGEE. Written as DNA, the CDR3 is TGTGCCAGCAGCGTAGGGCCCAACAATGAGCAGTTCTTC. The encoded protein is CASSVGPNNEQFF.

This clone was seen once. CDR3 coding DNA: TGTGCCAGCAGCCTAGGACAGATGAACACTGAAGCTTTCTTT. Its protein product is CASSLGQMNTEAFF. The V gene is TRBV5-6, the J gene TRBJ1-1, with D possibly TRBD1 on 6 matching bases. The CDR3 covers 14 residues. Germline V gene lookup returns CDR1 SGHDT and CDR2 YYEEEE. Trimming took 4 bases from V and 0 from J, leaving 10 bases between them.

This clone was seen a few times. The chain recombines TRBV13 with TRBJ2-7; 10 nucleotides line up with TRBD1. J lost 5 bases, V lost 5 bases, and 9 bases had no gene match. This CDR3 is 15 amino acids long. Germline-derived CDR1 and CDR2 are PRHDT and FYEKMQ (reference sequence). The CDR3 loop is CASSTLDRGAHEQYF. The CDR3 region has the DNA TGTGCCAGCAGCACTTTGGACAGGGGGGCCCACGAGCAGTACTTC. Full variable domain (missing parts from reference TRBV13 and TRBJ2-7): AAGVIQSPRHLIKEKRETATLKCYPIPRHDTVYWYQQGPGQDPQFLISFYEKMQSDKGSIPDRFSAQQFSDYHSELNMSSLELGDSALYFCASSTLDRGAHEQYFGPGTRLTVT.

The V call is TRBV9, the J call TRBJ2-3; a weak D match, TRBD1 (6 bases). CDR3 length equals 15 residues. Germline V lookup: CDR1 SGDLS, CDR2 YYNGEE. V was clipped by 3 bases and J by 2 bases, with 13 bases between them. The CDR3 reads CASSAPRGFTDTQYF. The DNA for the CDR3 is TGTGCCAGCAGCGCTCCCAGGGGTTTCACAGATACGCAGTATTTT.

The V call is TRBV18, the J call TRBJ1-2; D might be TRBD1 (6 bases). Trimming pared 2 bases from V and 2 bases from J, leaving 12 bases between. Germline values: CDR1 KGHSH, CDR2 LQKENI. This CDR3 comprises 15 residues. The DNA for the CDR3 is TGTGCCAGCTCACCAGACGCCGGACAGAACTATGGCTACACCTTC. Residues: CASSPDAGQNYGYTF.

The rearrangement links TRBV6-5 to TRBJ1-6; 7 nucleotides line up with TRBD1. The germline gives CDR1 MNHEY, CDR2 SVGAGI. The CDR3 covers 14 residues. J was trimmed by 4 bases and V by 6 bases; bases with no gene match: 3. The CDR3 coding sequence is TGTGCCAGCAGGGAGGGACAGTATAATTCACCCCTCCACTTT. This translates into CASREGQYNSPLHF.

The V gene is TRBV18, the J gene TRBJ2-3; TRBD1 is a possible D gene (7 bases). The V end lost 4 bases, the J end lost 6 bases, and 17 bases lay between the germline ends. The germline V gene has CDR1 KGHSH and CDR2 LQKENI. The CDR3 is made up of 15 amino acids. In DNA form, the CDR3 reads TGTGCCAGCTCACTCCTAGGAGGGGGCGCGGATACGCAGTATTTT. The encoded protein is CASSLLGGGADTQYF.

Comment on this clone: A read error may produce the germline difference seen at one junction end. This chain joins TRBV12-3 or TRBV12-4 and TRBJ2-3; TRBD2 agrees at 12 bases. The CDR3 is 13 amino acids. CDR3 in amino acids: CASSWGLAGQGGW. Written as DNA, the CDR3 is TGTGCCAGCAGCTGGGGACTAGCGGGCCAGGGGGGTTGG.